This T cell receptor beta chain was captured by sequencing in a study of cytomegalovirus exposure and HLA in healthy donors. The CDR3 spans 14 residues. V dropped 5 bases and J dropped 1 base, with 11 bases sitting between them. From germline, CDR1 is LGHNA and CDR2 YNFKEQ. The PCR employed 60 Vbeta primers together with 13 Jbeta primers. The protocol was immunoSEQ multiplex PCR, while the TCRdb copy is restricted to in-frame clones and leaves out a portion. The data contain 80,000 to 100,000 clones, 79% of them singletons. This TCR was sampled from a male donor in good health and CMV-seropositive. V and J are TRBV4-2 and TRBJ1-1; D possibly corresponds to TRBD1 (5 bases). The sample consisted of PBMCs. CDR3 loop: CASSGRGGNTEAFF. In DNA, the CDR3 is TGTGCCAGCAGCGGACGGGGGGGGAACACTGAAGCTTTCTTT.